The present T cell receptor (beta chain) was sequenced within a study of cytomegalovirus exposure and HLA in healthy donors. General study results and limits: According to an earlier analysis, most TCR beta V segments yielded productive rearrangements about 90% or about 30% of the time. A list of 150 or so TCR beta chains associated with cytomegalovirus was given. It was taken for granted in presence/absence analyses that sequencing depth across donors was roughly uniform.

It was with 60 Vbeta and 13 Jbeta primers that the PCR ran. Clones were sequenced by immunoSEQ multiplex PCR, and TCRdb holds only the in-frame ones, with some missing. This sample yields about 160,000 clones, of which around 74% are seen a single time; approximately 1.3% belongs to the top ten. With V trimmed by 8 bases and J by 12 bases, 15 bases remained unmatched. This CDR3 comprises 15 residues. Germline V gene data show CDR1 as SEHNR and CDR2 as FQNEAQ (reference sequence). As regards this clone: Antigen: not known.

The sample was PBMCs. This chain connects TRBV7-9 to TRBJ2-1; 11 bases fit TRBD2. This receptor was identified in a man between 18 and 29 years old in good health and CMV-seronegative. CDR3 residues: CASGIPGLAGARQFF. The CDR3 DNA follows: TGTGCCAGCGGGATCCCAGGACTAGCGGGTGCCAGGCAGTTCTTC.